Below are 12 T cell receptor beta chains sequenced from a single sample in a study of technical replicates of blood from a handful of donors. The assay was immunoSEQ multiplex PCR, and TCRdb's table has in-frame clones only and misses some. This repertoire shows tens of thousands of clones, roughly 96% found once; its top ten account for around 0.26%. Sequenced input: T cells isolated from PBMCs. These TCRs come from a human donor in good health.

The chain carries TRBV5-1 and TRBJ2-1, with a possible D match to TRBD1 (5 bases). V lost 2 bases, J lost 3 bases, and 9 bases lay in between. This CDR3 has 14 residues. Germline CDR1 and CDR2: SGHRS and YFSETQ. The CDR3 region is CASSFGQGYNEQFF. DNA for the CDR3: TGCGCCAGCAGCTTTGGCCAGGGCTACAATGAGCAGTTCTTC.

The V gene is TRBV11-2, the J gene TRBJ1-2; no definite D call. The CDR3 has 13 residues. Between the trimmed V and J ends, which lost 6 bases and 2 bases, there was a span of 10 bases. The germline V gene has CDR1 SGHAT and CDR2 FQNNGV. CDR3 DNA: TGTGCCAGCAGTTTTACTACCAACTATGGCTACACCTTC. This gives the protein CASSFTTNYGYTF.

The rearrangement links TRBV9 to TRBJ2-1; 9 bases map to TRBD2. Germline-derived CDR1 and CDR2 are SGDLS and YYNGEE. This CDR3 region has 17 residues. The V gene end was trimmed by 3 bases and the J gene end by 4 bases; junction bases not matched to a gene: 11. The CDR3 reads CASSDPGSGGLYNEQFF. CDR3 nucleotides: TGTGCCAGCAGCGACCCGGGTAGCGGGGGCCTTTACAATGAGCAGTTCTTC.

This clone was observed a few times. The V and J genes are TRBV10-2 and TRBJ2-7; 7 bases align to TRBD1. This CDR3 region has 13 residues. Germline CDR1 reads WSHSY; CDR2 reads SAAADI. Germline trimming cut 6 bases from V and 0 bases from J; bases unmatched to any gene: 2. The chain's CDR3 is CASRTGISYEQYF. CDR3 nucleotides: TGCGCCAGCAGGACAGGGATCTCCTACGAGCAGTACTTC.

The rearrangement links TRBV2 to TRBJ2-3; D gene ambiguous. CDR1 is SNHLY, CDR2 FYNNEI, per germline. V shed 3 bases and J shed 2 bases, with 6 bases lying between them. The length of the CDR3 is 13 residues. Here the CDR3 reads CASSDAVTDTQYF. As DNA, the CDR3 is TGTGCCAGCAGTGACGCAGTCACAGATACGCAGTATTTT.

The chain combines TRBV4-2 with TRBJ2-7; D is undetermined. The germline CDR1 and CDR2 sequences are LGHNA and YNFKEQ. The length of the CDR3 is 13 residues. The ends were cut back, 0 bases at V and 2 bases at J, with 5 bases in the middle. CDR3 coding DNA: TGTGCCAGCAGCCAAGATGTAACCTACGAGCAGTACTTC. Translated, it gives CASSQDVTYEQYF.

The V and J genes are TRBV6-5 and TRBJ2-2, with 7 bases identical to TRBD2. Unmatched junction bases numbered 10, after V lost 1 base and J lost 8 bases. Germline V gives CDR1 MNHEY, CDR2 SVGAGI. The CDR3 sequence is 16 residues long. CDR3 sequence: CASSYFGGGPAGELFF. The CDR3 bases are TGTGCCAGCAGTTACTTTGGGGGAGGGCCTGCTGGGGAGCTGTTTTTT.

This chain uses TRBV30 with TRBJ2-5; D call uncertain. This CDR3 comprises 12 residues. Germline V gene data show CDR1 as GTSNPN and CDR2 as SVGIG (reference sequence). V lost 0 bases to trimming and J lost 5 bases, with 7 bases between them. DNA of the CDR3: TGTGCCTGGAGTGTGACACGGGAGACCCAGTACTTC. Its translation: CAWSVTRETQYF.

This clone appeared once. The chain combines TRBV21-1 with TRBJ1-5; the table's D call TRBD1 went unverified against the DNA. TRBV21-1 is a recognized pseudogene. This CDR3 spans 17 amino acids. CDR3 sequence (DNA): TGTGCCAGCAGCAAAGTTCATCCCCGACAGAGCAATCAGCCCCAGCATTTT. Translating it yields CASSKVHPRQSNQPQHF.

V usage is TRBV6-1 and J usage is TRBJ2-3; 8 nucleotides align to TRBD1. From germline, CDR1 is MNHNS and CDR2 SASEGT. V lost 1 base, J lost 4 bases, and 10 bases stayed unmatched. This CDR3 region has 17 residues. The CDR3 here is CASSEVIRTGFPDTQYF. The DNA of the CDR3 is TGTGCCAGCAGTGAAGTCATCCGGACAGGGTTCCCAGATACGCAGTATTTT.

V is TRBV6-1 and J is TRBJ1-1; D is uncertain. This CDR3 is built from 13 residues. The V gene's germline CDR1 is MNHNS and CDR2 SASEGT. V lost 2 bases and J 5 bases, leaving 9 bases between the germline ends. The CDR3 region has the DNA TGTGCCAGCAGTGAAAGGGAGGAGACTGAAGCTTTCTTT. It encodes CASSEREETEAFF.

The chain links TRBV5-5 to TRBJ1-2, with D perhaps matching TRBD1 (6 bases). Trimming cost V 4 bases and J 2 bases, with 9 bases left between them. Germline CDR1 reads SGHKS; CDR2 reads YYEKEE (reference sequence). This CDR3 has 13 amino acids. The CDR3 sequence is CASSQGQNYGYTF. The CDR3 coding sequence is TGTGCCAGCAGCCAGGGACAAAACTATGGCTACACCTTC.